The 21 T cell receptor beta chains in this list originate from one sample, sequenced in a study of blood T cell repertoires in COVID-19. Assay used: immunoSEQ multiplex PCR; TCRdb lists only in-frame clones, some missing. This repertoire shows over 120,000 clones, around 82% found once; its top ten account for 3.5% to 4.5%. The sample taken for sequencing was peripheral blood. These receptor sequences come from a woman aged 55-69 years with acute or convalescent COVID-19.

The gene calls are TRBV28 and TRBJ1-2; 8 positions match TRBD1. Unmatched junction bases numbered 10, after V lost 5 bases and J lost 5 bases. CDR3 length equals 15 residues. The V gene's germline CDR1 is MDHEN and CDR2 SYDVKM. CDR3 protein: CASSPPQGAGYGYTF. The CDR3 DNA sequence: TGTGCCAGCAGTCCACCCCAGGGGGCAGGGTATGGCTACACCTTC.

V gene TRBV28 combines with J gene TRBJ1-1; 8 nucleotides match TRBD1. This CDR3 has 19 amino acids. V gave up 4 bases and J gave up 0 bases; unmatched junction bases: 16. CDR1 and CDR2 from the germline V gene are MDHEN and SYDVKM. The CDR3: CASSSRTGIITDVNTEAFF. CDR3 coding DNA: TGTGCCAGCAGTTCGCGGACAGGGATCATAACTGACGTGAACACTGAAGCTTTCTTT.

The genes are TRBV7-2 and TRBJ2-3; 10 bases align to TRBD2. Germline CDR1 SGHTA, CDR2 FQGNSA. The CDR3 runs to 19 residues. The trim removed 4 bases at V and 5 bases at J, leaving 18 bases unmatched. CDR3 loop: CASSSREWGLARMRDTQYF. In DNA, the CDR3 is TGTGCCAGCAGCTCAAGGGAGTGGGGACTAGCGCGAATGAGAGATACGCAGTATTTT.

The chain carries TRBV7-8 and TRBJ2-1, with D perhaps matching TRBD2 (6 bases). The ends were cut back, 1 base at V and 7 bases at J, with 14 bases in the middle. The CDR3 extends over 15 amino acids. Germline CDR1 and CDR2: SGHVS and FQNEAQ. This CDR3 is CASSLVPGRENEQFF. In DNA, the CDR3 is TGTGCCAGCAGCTTAGTCCCCGGGAGAGAGAATGAGCAGTTCTTC.

This chain links TRBV11-2 with TRBJ2-7; 12 bases align to TRBD2. CDR1 is SGHAT, CDR2 FQNNGV, per germline. V shed 3 bases and J 4 bases; nucleotides not matched to a gene: 4. The CDR3 spans 15 residues. The CDR3 protein is CASSLTSGSKYEQYF. In nucleotides, the CDR3 is TGTGCCAGCAGCTTGACTAGCGGGAGTAAGTACGAGCAGTACTTC.

This chain connects TRBV30 to TRBJ1-2; D unclear. V was cut by 5 bases and J by 8 bases, with 24 bases left in between. The CDR3 runs 15 residues. The germline V gene has CDR1 GTSNPN and CDR2 SVGIG (reference sequence). CDR3 DNA: TGTGCCTGGTCAAAGGAGGACTCCTACCAAGGGGGCTACACCTTC. It yields the protein CAWSKEDSYQGGYTF.

This chain links TRBV15 with TRBJ1-1; tentatively, D is TRBD1 (5 bases). Between the trimmed V and J ends, which lost 1 base and 3 bases, there was a span of 6 bases. Per germline, CDR1 LNHNV and CDR2 YYDKDF (reference sequence). The CDR3 totals 13 residues. The CDR3 loop reads CATSRGGDTEAFF. CDR3 DNA: TGTGCCACCAGCAGAGGGGGCGACACTGAAGCTTTCTTT.

The chain recombines TRBV19 with TRBJ2-7, with TRBD2 matching 10 bases. Trimming cost V 10 bases and J 7 bases; bases outside gene matches: 13. CDR3 length: 14 residues. Germline loops: CDR1 LNHDA, CDR2 SQIVND (reference sequence). CDR3 nucleotides: TGTGCCACCACTCCGAGCGGGAGGGAAGGAGAGCAGTACTTC. It encodes CATTPSGREGEQYF.

The chain is built from TRBV11-2 and TRBJ2-1; D is unclear. CDR3 length equals 13 residues. Germline CDR1 is SGHAT and CDR2 is FQNNGV. V lost 0 bases to trimming and J lost 10 bases, with 10 bases between them. CDR3 DNA sequence: TGTGCCAGCAGCTTAGAACTTGGTTTCGAGCAGTTCTTC. Residues: CASSLELGFEQFF.

The chain joins TRBV5-6 to TRBJ2-7, with TRBD2 as a possible D gene (6 bases). The CDR3 extends over 13 amino acids. With 1 base removed from V and 5 bases from J, the gap between germline ends came to 10 bases. Germline V gene data show CDR1 as SGHDT and CDR2 as YYEEEE. For the CDR3, the DNA is TGTGCCAGCAGCTTGAGACTAGGTAACGAGCAGTACTTC. It yields the protein CASSLRLGNEQYF.

This clone has a single count. V and J are TRBV28 and TRBJ1-2, with no clear D. Looked up from germline, CDR1 is MDHEN and CDR2 is SYDVKM. Trimming removed 6 bases at V and 10 bases at J, with 15 bases between. The CDR3 contains 12 residues. For the CDR3, the DNA is TGTGCCAGCAGGAGGAGTGAGGTCGACTACACCTTC. Amino acids: CASRRSEVDYTF.

This sequence joins TRBV6-5 and TRBJ1-3; D unclear. From germline, CDR1 is MNHEY and CDR2 SVGAGI. V was trimmed by 7 bases and J by 1 base, leaving 5 bases between them. There are 12 residues in the CDR3. In DNA, the CDR3 is TGTGCCAGCATCGTATCTGGAAACACCATATATTTT. This encodes CASIVSGNTIYF.

The gene calls are TRBV5-1 and TRBJ1-1; 11 bases line up with TRBD1. Germline loops: CDR1 SGHRS, CDR2 YFSETQ. CDR3 size: 14 residues. V shed 4 bases and J 5 bases; nucleotides not matched to a gene: 4. Here the CDR3 reads CASSGTGGGTEAFF. The CDR3, as DNA: TGCGCCAGCAGCGGGACAGGGGGTGGGACTGAAGCTTTCTTT.

The V and J genes are TRBV28 and TRBJ2-1, with 7 bases lining up with TRBD2. Germline V gene data show CDR1 as MDHEN and CDR2 as SYDVKM. V was pared by 5 bases and J by 8 bases, with 12 bases of the junction left unmatched. The CDR3 has 15 amino acids. The CDR3 region is CASSGGGLADDEQFF. As DNA, the CDR3 is TGTGCCAGCAGTGGGGGTGGGCTAGCGGACGATGAGCAGTTCTTC.

In its sample, this clone was seen a few times. The rearrangement joins TRBV6-5 to TRBJ2-2; possible D gene TRBD1, 6 bases. This CDR3 has 13 residues. Trimming shortened V by 8 bases and J by 4 bases, and 11 bases separated the two germline ends. CDR1 is MNHEY, CDR2 SVGAGI, per germline. CDR3 in amino acids: CASSPGVTGELFF. CDR3 in DNA: TGTGCCAGCTCGCCAGGGGTCACCGGGGAGCTGTTTTTT.

The rearrangement uses TRBV19 and TRBJ1-2, with D perhaps matching TRBD1 (6 bases). With 4 bases removed from V and 4 bases from J, the gap between germline ends came to 13 bases. The CDR3 has 14 residues. The germline CDR1 and CDR2 sequences are LNHDA and SQIVND (reference sequence). The CDR3 sequence: CASSKRDTLYGYTF. The CDR3, as DNA: TGTGCCAGTAGTAAAAGGGACACCCTCTATGGCTACACCTTC.

The chain combines TRBV12-5 with TRBJ2-5; TRBD2 agrees at 8 bases. V trimming: 6 bases; J trimming: 2 bases; junction bases outside the gene matches: 8. Germline CDR1 is LGHNT and CDR2 is FRNRAP. CDR3 size: 15 residues. The CDR3 loop is CASGGIAGIQETQYF. The CDR3 region has the DNA TGTGCTAGTGGAGGGATAGCGGGGATACAAGAGACCCAGTACTTC.

In its sample, this clone was seen once. This chain links TRBV29-1 with TRBJ2-5, with D unclear. Germline CDR1 reads SQVTM; CDR2 reads ANQGSEA. V was trimmed by 4 bases and J by 1 base, leaving 10 bases between them. This CDR3 spans 13 amino acids. The CDR3 is CSVAGQAQETQYF. The DNA for the CDR3 is TGCAGCGTTGCCGGCCAGGCCCAAGAGACCCAGTACTTC.

This sequence joins TRBV4-2 and TRBJ1-3; D perhaps matches TRBD1 (6 bases). CDR1 is LGHNA, CDR2 YNFKEQ, per germline. Trimming removed 4 bases at V and 4 bases at J, with 11 bases between. CDR3 length: 14 amino acids. CDR3 bases: TGTGCCAGCAGCCCCTGGACAGCCGGAAACACCATATATTTT. Translation gives CASSPWTAGNTIYF.

The V gene is TRBV27, the J gene TRBJ2-5; 8 bases agree with TRBD1. The CDR3 has 14 residues. CDR1 and CDR2 (germline): MNHEY, SMNVEV (reference sequence). Germline trimming cut 2 bases from V and 5 bases from J; bases unmatched to any gene: 4. DNA of the CDR3: TGTGCCAGCAGTTTAACAGGGGGGAGGGAGACCCAGTACTTC. Residues: CASSLTGGRETQYF.

The table lists this clone with a few counts. The chain employs TRBV9 and TRBJ2-3, with 11 bases identical to TRBD2. Germline V gene sequence: CDR1 SGDLS, CDR2 YYNGEE. The trim removed 4 bases at V and 2 bases at J, leaving 6 bases unmatched. The CDR3 runs to 16 residues. The CDR3 DNA reads as TGTGCCAGCAGCCCAGTGACTAGCGGGAACACAGATACGCAGTATTTT. Its protein product is CASSPVTSGNTDTQYF.